This T cell receptor (beta chain) was sequenced in a study of blood T cell repertoires in COVID-19. Background on the study: Acute and convalescent COVID-19 specimens originated in the United States, Italy and Spain. Nucleic acid was either cDNA or gDNA, and it came from T cells, B-cell-depleted T cells, or PBMCs.

Authors' methods: Reference gene primer amplification gave estimated nucleated cell counts. Repertoires were generated with immunoSEQ multiplex PCR, while TCRdb's copy carries only in-frame clones and drops some. D and trimming come from the DNA, and the V and J calls and clone size come from that table. The sample includes over 150,000 clones, nearly 90% of them seen just once. Seattle enrolled patients during active infection and tracked them longitudinally. Sequences were obtained from peripheral blood. This sequence was found in a man in his fifties with COVID-19, enrolled during active disease.

The CDR3 DNA reads as TGTGCCAGCAGTTACCTCCAGACTAGCGGGCCTTACAATGAGCAGTTCTTC. It specifies CASSYLQTSGPYNEQFF. The V call is TRBV6-2 or TRBV6-3, the J call TRBJ2-1, with TRBD2 matching 10 bases. V shed 2 bases and J 4 bases; nucleotides not matched to a gene: 8. From germline, CDR1 is MNHEY and CDR2 SVGEGT. This CDR3 comprises 17 residues.